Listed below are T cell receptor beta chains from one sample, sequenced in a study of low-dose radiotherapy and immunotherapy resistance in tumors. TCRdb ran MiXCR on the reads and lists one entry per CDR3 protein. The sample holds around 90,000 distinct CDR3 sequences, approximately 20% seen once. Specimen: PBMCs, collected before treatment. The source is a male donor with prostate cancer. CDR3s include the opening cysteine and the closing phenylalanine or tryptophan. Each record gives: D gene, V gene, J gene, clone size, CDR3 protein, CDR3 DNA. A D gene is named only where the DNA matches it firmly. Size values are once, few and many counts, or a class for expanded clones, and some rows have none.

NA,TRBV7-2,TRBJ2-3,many,CASSLGASTDTQYF,TGTGCCAGCAGCTTAGGGGCATCCACAGATACGCAGTATTTT
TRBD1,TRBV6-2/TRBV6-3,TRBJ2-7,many,CASSYGTGPYEQYF,TGTGCCAGCAGTTACGGGACAGGTCCCTACGAGCAGTACTTC
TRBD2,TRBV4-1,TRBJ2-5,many,CASSQGLAGGYGETQYF,TGCGCCAGCAGCCAAGGGCTAGCGGGAGGCTATGGGGAGACCCAGTACTTC
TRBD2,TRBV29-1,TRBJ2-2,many,CSVEVLAGGLNTGELFF,TGCAGCGTTGAAGTGCTAGCGGGGGGCCTGAACACCGGGGAGCTGTTTTTT
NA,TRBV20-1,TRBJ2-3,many,CSACRQTSSTDTQYF,TGCAGTGCTTGCCGACAGACCTCTAGCACAGATACGCAGTATTTT
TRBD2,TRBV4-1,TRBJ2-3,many,CASSPLTGTSGSLNTQYF,TGCGCCAGCAGCCCCCTGACCGGGACTAGCGGGTCCCTGAATACGCAGTATTTT
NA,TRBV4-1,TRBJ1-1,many,CASSRDPGTEAFF,TGCGCCAGCAGCCGCGATCCCGGCACTGAAGCTTTCTTT
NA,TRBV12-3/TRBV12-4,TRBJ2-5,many,CASSPLETQYF,TGTGCCAGCAGCCCCCTGGAGACCCAGTACTTC
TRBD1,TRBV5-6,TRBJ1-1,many,CASSPPLPAGPTGVAEAFF,TGTGCCAGCAGCCCCCCTCTGCCGGCGGGCCCCACAGGGGTGGCTGAAGCTTTCTTT
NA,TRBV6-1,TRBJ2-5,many,CASSEWRSKQETQYF,TGTGCCAGCAGTGAATGGAGAAGCAAGCAAGAGACCCAGTACTTC
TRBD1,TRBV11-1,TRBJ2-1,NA,CASSLEGATYNEQFF,TGTGCCAGCAGCCTCGAGGGGGCTACCTACAATGAGCAGTTCTTC
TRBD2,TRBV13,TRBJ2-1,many,CASSALAGGPRNEQFF,TGTGCCAGCAGCGCCCTGGCGGGGGGGCCTCGCAATGAGCAGTTCTTC
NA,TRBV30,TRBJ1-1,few,CAWSVLSGAVSTEAFF,TGTGCCTGGAGTGTTCTCTCGGGGGCCGTCTCCACTGAAGCTTTCTTT
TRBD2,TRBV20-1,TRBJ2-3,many,CSAREGTSALADTQYF,TGCAGTGCTAGAGAGGGGACTAGCGCCCTCGCAGATACGCAGTATTTT
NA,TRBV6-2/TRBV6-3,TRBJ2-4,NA,CASSYGGPTKNIQYF,TGTGCCAGCAGTTACGGGGGGCCCACCAAAAACATTCAGTACTTC
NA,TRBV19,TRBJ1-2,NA,CASSSGAEYGYTF,TGTGCCAGTTCCTCCGGGGCCGAATATGGCTACACCTTC
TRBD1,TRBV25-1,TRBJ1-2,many,CASSAQGVYYGYTF,TGTGCCAGCAGCGCTCAGGGGGTTTACTATGGCTACACCTTC
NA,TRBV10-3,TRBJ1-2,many,CAISESGGSIYGYTF,TGTGCCATCAGTGAGTCGGGGGGCTCGATCTATGGCTACACCTTC
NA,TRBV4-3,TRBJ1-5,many,CASSQDTRKGNQPQHF,TGCGCCAGCAGCCAAGATACCAGAAAGGGGAATCAGCCCCAGCATTTT
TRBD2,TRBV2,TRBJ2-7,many,CASSDAYGGSYYEQYF,TGTGCCAGCAGTGACGCGTACGGCGGGAGCTATTACGAGCAGTACTTC
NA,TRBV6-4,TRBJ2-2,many,CASSDSQGNTGELFF,TGTGCCAGCAGTGACTCCCAGGGAAACACCGGGGAGCTGTTTTTT
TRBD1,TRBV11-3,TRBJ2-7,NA,CASSVDRGNDERYF,TGTGCCAGCAGCGTGGACAGGGGGAACGACGAGCGGTACTTC
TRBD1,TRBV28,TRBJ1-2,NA,CASRTDGQARGYTF,TGTGCCAGCAGGACCGACGGACAGGCGAGAGGCTACACCTTC
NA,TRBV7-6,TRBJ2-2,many,CASSLRPTGVQGELFF,TGTGCCAGCAGCCTGCGACCCACGGGAGTGCAAGGGGAGCTGTTTTTT
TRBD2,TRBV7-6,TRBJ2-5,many,CASSLRPSGGRETQYF,TGTGCCAGCAGCTTACGGCCTAGCGGGGGTCGTGAGACCCAGTACTTC
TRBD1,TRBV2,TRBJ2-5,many,CASSTDRGHVETQYF,TGTGCCAGCAGCACGGACAGGGGGCATGTGGAGACCCAGTACTTC
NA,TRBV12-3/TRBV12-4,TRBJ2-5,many,CASSYGTDKGTQYF,TGTGCCAGCAGCTACGGGACGGACAAAGGGACCCAGTACTTC
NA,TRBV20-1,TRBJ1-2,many,CSASLPAGNNGYTF,TGCAGTGCTAGTTTACCAGCGGGCAATAATGGCTACACCTTC
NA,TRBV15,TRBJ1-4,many,CATSSEMGWGAREKLFF,TGTGCCACCAGCAGCGAGATGGGGTGGGGGGCCCGGGAAAAACTGTTTTTT
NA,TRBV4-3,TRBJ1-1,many,CASSQEHGSNTEAFF,TGCGCCAGCAGCCAAGAGCACGGGTCGAACACTGAAGCTTTCTTT
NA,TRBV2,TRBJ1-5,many,CASRRDSNNQPQHF,TGTGCCAGCAGAAGAGACAGCAACAATCAGCCCCAGCATTTT
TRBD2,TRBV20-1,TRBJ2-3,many,CSARERLAGFSSTDTQYF,TGCAGTGCTAGAGAGCGACTAGCGGGGTTTTCTAGCACAGATACGCAGTATTTT
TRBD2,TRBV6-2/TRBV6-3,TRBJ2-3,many,CASSYTSGRAGPRDTQYF,TGTGCCAGCAGTTACACTAGCGGGAGGGCCGGGCCTCGGGATACGCAGTATTTT
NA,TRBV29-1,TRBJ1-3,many,CSAGSGNTIYF,TGCAGCGCGGGGAGTGGAAACACCATATATTTT
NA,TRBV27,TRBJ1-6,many,CASSLRSPLENSPLHF,TGTGCCAGCAGTTTAAGGTCACCCCTGGAGAATTCACCCCTCCACTTT
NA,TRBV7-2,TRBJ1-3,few,CACAPVATGNTIYF,TGTGCCTGCGCGCCGGTGGCAACTGGAAACACCATATATTTT
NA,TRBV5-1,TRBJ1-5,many,CASSRTGRQPQHF,TGCGCCAGCAGCAGAACAGGGAGACAGCCCCAGCATTTT
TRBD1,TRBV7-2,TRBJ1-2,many,CASSSRQGWGYTF,TGTGCCAGCAGCTCTAGACAGGGATGGGGCTACACCTTC
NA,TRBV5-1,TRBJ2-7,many,CASSLAPPGGGSVYEQYF,TGCGCCAGCAGCTTGGCACCCCCCGGAGGGGGATCGGTCTACGAGCAGTACTTC
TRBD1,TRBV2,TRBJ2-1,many,CASSDRQGPYNEQFF,TGTGCCAGCAGTGATCGACAGGGTCCCTACAATGAGCAGTTCTTC
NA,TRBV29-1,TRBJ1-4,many,CSVQDGREKLFF,TGCAGCGTTCAGGACGGGAGAGAAAAACTGTTTTTT
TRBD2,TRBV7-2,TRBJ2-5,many,CASRRAGGPGETQYF,TGTGCCAGCAGGCGAGCGGGGGGGCCCGGTGAGACCCAGTACTTC
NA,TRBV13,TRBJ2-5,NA,CASSRTRLGETQYF,TGTGCCAGCAGTCGTACCCGGCTGGGGGAGACCCAGTACTTC
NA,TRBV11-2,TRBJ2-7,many,CASSLDWDRGGEQYF,TGTGCCAGCAGCTTAGACTGGGACCGCGGAGGAGAGCAGTACTTC
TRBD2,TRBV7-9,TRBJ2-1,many,CASSSVAGVGNEQFF,TGTGCCAGCAGCTCTGTAGCGGGAGTCGGCAATGAGCAGTTCTTC
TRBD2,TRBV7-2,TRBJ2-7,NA,CASRAGLAGDYEQYF,TGTGCCAGCAGGGCGGGACTAGCGGGAGATTACGAGCAGTACTTC
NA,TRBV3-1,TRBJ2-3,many,CASSFLATGSDTQYF,TGTGCCAGCAGCTTTCTAGCGACCGGTTCAGATACGCAGTATTTT
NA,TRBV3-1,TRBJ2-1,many,CASSQDSAGITSRWQFF,TGTGCCAGCAGCCAAGATTCGGCGGGGATAACCTCTCGTTGGCAGTTCTTC
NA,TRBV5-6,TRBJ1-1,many,CASSLGGGNTEAFF,TGTGCCAGCAGCCTCGGGGGGGGGAACACTGAAGCTTTCTTT
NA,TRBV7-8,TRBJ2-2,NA,CASSLMPLGRANTGKLFF,TGTGCCAGCAGCTTAATGCCGCTGGGCCGAGCTAACACCGGGAAGCTGTTTTTT
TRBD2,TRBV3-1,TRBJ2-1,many,CASSQFLAAEQFF,TGTGCCAGCAGCCAATTTCTAGCGGCGGAGCAGTTCTTC
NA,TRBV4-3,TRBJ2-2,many,CASSQDPVNTGELFF,TGCGCCAGCAGCCAAGATCCTGTGAACACCGGGGAGCTGTTTTTT
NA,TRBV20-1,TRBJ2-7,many,CSSQNLGEQYF,TGCAGTTCCCAGAACTTAGGCGAGCAGTACTTC
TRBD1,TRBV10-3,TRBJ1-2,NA,CAISATGVGYTF,TGTGCCATCAGTGCGACAGGGGTTGGCTACACCTTC